The T cell receptor (beta chain) described here comes from a study of blood T cell repertoires in COVID-19. Study at large: Acute and convalescent COVID-19 specimens originated in the United States, Italy and Spain. PBMCs, B-cell-depleted T cells, or T cells were the source of the cDNA or gDNA that made up the material.

Study processing details: The authors estimated nucleated cell counts from reference gene primer amplification. The repertoire was sequenced with immunoSEQ multiplex PCR; TCRdb's copy has only in-frame clones and lacks some. V and J calls and clone size are given by that table; D and trimming were obtained from the DNA. The data show some 20,000 clones, about 85% seen once. The CDR3 has 14 amino acids. Germline-derived CDR1 and CDR2 are MDHEN and SYDVKM. The J segment lost 3 bases and the V segment lost 3 bases, leaving 2 bases of the junction unmatched. The chain recombines TRBV28 with TRBJ2-3, with 8 bases aligning to TRBD1. The sequence came from a human donor with active COVID-19. The donor label of this sample is uncertain. Input material: peripheral blood. This CDR3 reads CASSFRGLTDTQYF. Written as DNA, the CDR3 is TGTGCCAGCAGTTTCAGGGGGCTGACAGATACGCAGTATTTT.